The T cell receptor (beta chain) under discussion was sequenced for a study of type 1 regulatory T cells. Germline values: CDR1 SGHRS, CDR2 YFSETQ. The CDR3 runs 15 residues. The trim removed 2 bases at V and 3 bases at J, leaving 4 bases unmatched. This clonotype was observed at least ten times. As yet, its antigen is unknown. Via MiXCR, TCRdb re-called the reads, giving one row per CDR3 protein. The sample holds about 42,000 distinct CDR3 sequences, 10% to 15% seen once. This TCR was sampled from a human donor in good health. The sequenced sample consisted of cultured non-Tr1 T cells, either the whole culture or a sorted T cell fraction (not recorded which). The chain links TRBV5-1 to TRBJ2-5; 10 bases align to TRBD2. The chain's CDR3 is CASSFSGRAEETQYF. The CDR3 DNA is TGCGCCAGCAGCTTCAGCGGGAGGGCGGAAGAGACCCAGTACTTC.